Listed below are T cell receptor beta chains from one sample, sequenced in a study of cytomegalovirus exposure and HLA in healthy donors. Sequenced by immunoSEQ multiplex PCR; TCRdb stores in-frame clones only, minus some. This table holds roughly 100,000 clones, approximately 80% found once. The sequenced sample was PBMCs. The source is a male donor in good health and CMV-seropositive. Both conserved end residues are part of each CDR3. A D gene is named only where the DNA matches it firmly. Clone size is shown for a subset of rows, as once, few, many or a class of expanded clone.

cdr3_length j_call v_call clone_size d_call cdr3_aa cdr3_nt
16 TRBJ1-2 TRBV9 - - CASSAPTGHENYGYTF TGTGCCAGCAGCGCCCCAACAGGGCACGAAAACTATGGCTACACCTTC
13 TRBJ2-5 TRBV2 - TRBD1 CASMRGTGETQYF TGTGCCAGCATGAGGGGGACAGGAGAGACCCAGTACTTC
14 TRBJ2-3 TRBV6-1 - TRBD2 CAGRLAGPADTQYF TGTGCAGGGCGGCTAGCGGGACCCGCAGATACGCAGTATTTT
18 TRBJ2-5 TRBV5-1 - - CASSSRPDYPDRKETQYF TGCGCCAGCAGCTCACGCCCGGACTATCCGGATAGAAAAGAGACCCAGTACTTC
13 TRBJ2-7 TRBV2 - TRBD2 CASILERESEQYF TGTGCCAGCATCTTGGAGCGGGAGTCCGAGCAGTACTTC
17 TRBJ2-1 TRBV7-9 once TRBD2 CASSSTEAGGSSNEQFF TGTGCCAGCAGTTCGACTGAAGCGGGAGGGTCCTCCAATGAGCAGTTCTTC
16 TRBJ2-7 TRBV18 - - CASSPEGEGSWGEQYF TGTGCCAGCTCACCAGAGGGGGAAGGGTCATGGGGTGAGCAGTACTTC
11 TRBJ2-7 TRBV30 - - CAWRKAYEQYF TGTGCCTGGAGAAAAGCTTACGAGCAGTACTTC
13 TRBJ2-7 TRBV6-1 - TRBD2 CASILGTSYEQYF TGTGCCAGCATCCTTGGGACTAGCTACGAGCAGTACTTC
15 TRBJ1-4 TRBV7-9 - TRBD1 CSSSLLGQGDEKLFF TGTTCCAGCAGCTTACTCGGACAGGGAGATGAAAAACTGTTTTTT
19 TRBJ2-1 TRBV4-2 - - CASSQDPLGSALSDNEQFF TGTGCCAGCAGCCAAGATCCCCTGGGTAGCGCACTTTCCGACAATGAGCAGTTCTTC
18 TRBJ2-7 TRBV4-3 - TRBD1 CASSQDIIRTGVFYEQYF TGCGCCAGCAGCCAAGATATAATCCGTACAGGGGTCTTCTACGAGCAGTACTTC
14 TRBJ2-7 TRBV11-2 - - CASSLEVREAEQYF TGTGCCAGCAGCTTAGAGGTGAGGGAGGCAGAGCAGTACTTC
14 TRBJ2-3 TRBV7-2 few TRBD1 CASSRDRGTDTQYF TGTGCCAGCAGCCGGGACAGGGGGACAGATACGCAGTATTTT
13 TRBJ2-7 TRBV27 - - CASSLSRRNEQYF TGTGCCAGCAGTCTTTCCCGGCGGAACGAGCAGTACTTC
14 TRBJ2-1 TRBV7-2 - TRBD2 CASNSGNRFGEQFF TGTGCCAGCAATAGCGGGAACCGTTTTGGTGAGCAGTTCTTC
14 TRBJ2-7 TRBV28 - TRBD2 CASNSGSNAGKQYF TGTGCCAGCAATAGCGGGAGTAATGCTGGTAAGCAGTACTTC
15 TRBJ2-7 TRBV18 - TRBD1 CASSQPGQGGYEQYF TGTGCCAGCTCGCAACCGGGACAGGGAGGTTACGAGCAGTACTTC
14 TRBJ2-7 TRBV6-1 - TRBD1 CASRSPGQVYEQYF TGTGCCAGCAGATCTCCTGGACAGGTTTACGAGCAGTACTTC
13 TRBJ1-1 TRBV6-5 - - CASSERGGILAFF TGTGCCAGCAGTGAACGGGGGGGGATCCTAGCTTTCTTT
15 TRBJ2-5 TRBV9 - - CASSGSSRVAETQYF TGTGCCAGCAGCGGATCTTCGAGGGTCGCAGAGACCCAGTACTTC
13 TRBJ2-7 TRBV7-6 - - CASSSRQDGEQYF TGTGCCAGCAGCTCACGACAGGATGGGGAGCAGTACTTC
13 TRBJ2-5 TRBV12-5 - - CASGLGAEETQYF TGTGCTAGTGGTTTGGGGGCCGAAGAGACCCAGTACTTC
15 TRBJ2-2 TRBV19 - - CASSTHRGGTGELFF TGTGCCAGTAGTACGCACAGGGGAGGCACCGGGGAGCTGTTTTTT
16 TRBJ2-1 TRBV12-5 - - CASGLVPSSSYNEQFF TGTGCTAGTGGTTTGGTACCTTCTAGCTCCTACAATGAGCAGTTCTTC
16 TRBJ2-1 TRBV23-1 - TRBD1 CASSHSGTGGCSEQFF TGCGCCAGCAGTCACTCCGGGACAGGGGGATGCAGTGAGCAGTTCTTC